The 18 T cell receptor beta chains in this list originate from one sample, sequenced in a study of T-cell reconstitution after alpha-beta-depleted transplantation in children. Unique molecular identifiers were incorporated when the TCRbeta library was constructed. TCRdb redid the calling of the PCR reads with MiXCR, one entry per CDR3 protein. The table lists some 120,000 distinct CDR3 sequences, roughly 9.7% of them singletons. Specimen: PBMCs, mostly from graft donor cells, collected 180 days after TCRalphabeta/CD19-depleted stem cell transplant. The receptors here all came from a girl less than two years old who had a stem cell transplant for combined immunodeficiency, so the T cells may come from the graft donor.

The CDR3 DNA is TGTGCCAGCAGCGTACGTAGCGCCTCCTACAATGAGCAGTTCTTC. This sequence encodes CASSVRSASYNEQFF. The J gene is TRBJ2-1, the V gene TRBV9, with D possibly TRBD2 on 5 matching bases. There are 15 residues in the CDR3. V gave up 1 base and J gave up 0 bases, with 8 bases separating them. Germline loops: CDR1 SGDLS, CDR2 YYNGEE.

This clonotype occurred a few times. The chain links TRBV12-3 or TRBV12-4 to TRBJ2-2; tentatively, D is TRBD1 (6 bases). CDR3 size: 15 residues. V was clipped by 2 bases and J by 7 bases, with 14 bases between them. The CDR3 DNA sequence: TGTGCCAGCAGTTTACCCGGACAGCCGGGCGGGGAGCTGTTTTTT. It is translated as CASSLPGQPGGELFF.

The V and J genes are TRBV6-2 or TRBV6-3 and TRBJ1-2; 7 bases agree with TRBD1. Germline V gene lookup returns CDR1 MNHEY and CDR2 SVGEGT. The CDR3 covers 18 residues. The V segment lost 6 bases and the J segment 2 bases; nucleotides outside the gene matches: 18. DNA for the CDR3: TGTGCCAGCAGCCCCCCACCGGGACAGAGTAACCTGAACTATGGCTACACCTTC. It codes for CASSPPPGQSNLNYGYTF.

This clonotype was picked up many times. The chain carries TRBV7-2 and TRBJ2-1; D ambiguous. With 4 bases removed from V and 7 bases from J, the gap between germline ends came to 8 bases. The CDR3 spans 12 residues. Germline CDR1 and CDR2: SGHTA and FQGNSA. The DNA of the CDR3 is TGTGCCAGCAGCTCTATATCAAATGAGCAGTTCTTC. Its protein product is CASSSISNEQFF.

This clonotype has only a few counts. The J gene is TRBJ1-5, the V gene TRBV5-1; maybe TRBD1 (5 bases). V was clipped by 4 bases and J by 0 bases, with 11 bases between them. The CDR3 spans 15 residues. Germline loops: CDR1 SGHRS, CDR2 YFSETQ. The CDR3 nucleotides read TGCGCCAGCAGCCCGGGGGTCGGTAGCAATCAGCCCCAGCATTTT. Encoded protein: CASSPGVGSNQPQHF.

This clonotype was detected only a few times. The chain combines TRBV19 with TRBJ2-1; D possibly matches TRBD1 or TRBD2 (6 bases each). This CDR3 is built from 18 residues. V dropped 1 base and J dropped 0 bases, with 16 bases sitting between them. Germline V gives CDR1 LNHDA, CDR2 SQIVND (reference sequence). DNA of the CDR3: TGTGCCAGTAGTATAGGGGTAGGGGGGCTAAGCTCCTACAATGAGCAGTTCTTC. Protein sequence: CASSIGVGGLSSYNEQFF.

The chain links TRBV6-5 to TRBJ1-1; D not resolved. The CDR3 loop spans 14 amino acids. Germline CDR1 and CDR2: MNHEY and SVGAGI. Trimming took 1 base from V and 4 from J, leaving 10 bases between them. The CDR3 spells CASSYYQTSTEAFF. CDR3 DNA sequence: TGTGCCAGCAGTTACTACCAGACCTCCACTGAAGCTTTCTTT.

This rearrangement joins TRBV20-1 to TRBJ2-1, with D possibly being TRBD2 (5 bases). The CDR3 runs to 15 residues. V lost 0 bases and J 0 bases, leaving 9 bases between the germline ends. The V gene's germline CDR1 is DFQATT and CDR2 SNEGSKA (reference sequence). DNA of the CDR3: TGCAGTGCTAGAGAGCTAGCCAGCTCCTACAATGAGCAGTTCTTC. This encodes CSARELASSYNEQFF.

This clonotype was counted between two and nine times. The CDR3 reads CASTKQGQETQYF. The CDR3 DNA sequence: TGTGCCAGCACCAAACAGGGCCAAGAGACCCAGTACTTC. The gene calls are TRBV7-9 and TRBJ2-5; D may be TRBD1 (6 bases). This CDR3 contains 13 residues. Trimming left V 7 bases short and J 1 base short, with 10 bases between. From germline, CDR1 is SEHNR and CDR2 FQNEAQ (reference sequence).

This clonotype has just a few counts. This chain links TRBV10-3 with TRBJ2-1; tentative D call: TRBD2 (5 bases). The V gene's germline CDR1 is ENHRY and CDR2 SYGVKD. V lost 10 bases to trimming and J lost 6 bases, with 16 bases between them. CDR3 length equals 13 residues. DNA of the CDR3: TGTGCCACCCAGTGGGAGTCAGGCAATGAGCAGTTCTTC. Translation: CATQWESGNEQFF.

This clonotype was recorded a few times. The V gene is TRBV11-2, the J gene TRBJ2-1, with TRBD1 matching over 11 bases. Germline V gives CDR1 SGHAT, CDR2 FQNNGV. V lost 8 bases and J lost 2; bases outside the gene matches: 23. The CDR3 totals 21 residues. The CDR3: CASRPDRGRRGGMPTYNEQFF. CDR3 nucleotide sequence: TGTGCCAGCCGACCGGACAGGGGGCGTCGGGGGGGGATGCCGACCTACAATGAGCAGTTCTTC.

This clonotype was detected a few times. J is TRBJ2-7 and V is TRBV12-3 or TRBV12-4, with 11 bases that match TRBD2. CDR3 size: 14 residues. The trim removed 5 bases at V and 7 bases at J, leaving 7 bases unmatched. CDR3 protein: CASSISGGAEEQYF. CDR3 nucleotide sequence: TGTGCCAGCAGTATTAGCGGGGGGGCGGAGGAGCAGTACTTC.

At least ten counts were recorded for this clonotype. The chain joins TRBV29-1 to TRBJ1-2; the D gene is possibly TRBD1 (5 bases). Germline V lookup: CDR1 SQVTM, CDR2 ANQGSEA. The CDR3 has 11 residues. The germline V and J ends were trimmed by 4 bases and 3 bases, with 6 bases remaining between them. The CDR3 is CSVAGDYGYTF. The CDR3 bases are TGCAGCGTTGCGGGGGACTATGGCTACACCTTC.

This clonotype was counted at least ten times. The V gene is TRBV5-6, the J gene TRBJ2-2, with D unresolved. The CDR3 contains 14 residues. V lost 3 bases, J lost 2 bases, and 8 bases lay in between. The germline gives CDR1 SGHDT, CDR2 YYEEEE. CDR3 bases: TGTGCCAGCAGCTCGACTCCAAACACCGGGGAGCTGTTTTTT. Translated, it gives CASSSTPNTGELFF.

This clonotype was seen only a few times. This chain links TRBV20-1 with TRBJ2-1; D may be TRBD2 (6 bases). Trimming shortened V by 3 bases and J by 5 bases, and 8 bases separated the two germline ends. This CDR3 has 12 amino acids. Germline V gives CDR1 DFQATT, CDR2 SNEGSKA (reference sequence). The CDR3, as DNA: TGCAGTGCTAGGCCGGGAGACAATGAGCAGTTCTTC. Translated, it gives CSARPGDNEQFF.

This clonotype was observed a handful of times. The V and J genes are TRBV11-2 and TRBJ2-5, with D perhaps matching TRBD2 (6 bases). The CDR3 runs 18 residues. Trimming removed 4 bases from V and 2 bases from J, with 23 bases in between. Germline loops: CDR1 SGHAT, CDR2 FQNNGV. CDR3 in DNA: TGTGCCAGCAGCTCCACGGGACTTCTCAAGTGGGTTCAAGAGACCCAGTACTTC. Translating it yields CASSSTGLLKWVQETQYF.

This clonotype was counted a few times. This chain connects TRBV5-6 to TRBJ2-1; 8 bases fit TRBD2. CDR3 size: 16 residues. The V gene's germline CDR1 is SGHDT and CDR2 YYEEEE. The ends lost 4 bases at V and 4 bases at J; junction bases unmatched: 10. The CDR3 spells CASSPLTSGPYNEQFF. The CDR3 region has the DNA TGTGCCAGCAGCCCCCTAACTAGCGGCCCTTACAATGAGCAGTTCTTC. Filled out from reference TRBV5-6 and TRBJ2-1, the complete variable domain reads DAGVTQSPTHLIKTRGQQVTLRCSPKSGHDTVSWYQQALGQGPQFIFQYYEEEERQRGNFPDRFSGHQFPNYSSELNVNALLLGDSALYLCASSPLTSGPYNEQFFGPGTRLTVL.

The table lists this clonotype with a few counts. The chain couples TRBV12-3 or TRBV12-4 to TRBJ1-2; 10 bases map to TRBD1. CDR3 length: 15 residues. J lost 1 base, V lost 5 bases, and 4 bases had no gene match. In DNA form, the CDR3 reads TGTGCCAGCAGTACAGACAGGGGGCTTAACTATGGCTACACCTTC. It yields the protein CASSTDRGLNYGYTF.